The 6 T cell receptor beta chains presented below share a single source sample, sequenced in a study of blood T cell repertoires in COVID-19 (dated by TCRdb to the early 2020s). Libraries came from the immunoSEQ multiplex PCR assay. TCRdb carries this immuneACCESS record with in-frame sequences only. Its versions omit some clonotypes, under half of them owing to an unresolved V gene in the studies checked, with the rest unexplained. This sample is represented by about 250,000 clones; around 88% of them were singletons. The ten most abundant clones make up about 6.7% of the sample. Sequenced sample: peripheral blood. Every receptor here comes from a woman in her thirties with COVID-19, enrolled during active disease.

The table lists this clone with a count of one. The chain carries TRBV29-1 and TRBJ1-2; TRBD1 matches 7 bases. This CDR3 is built from 13 residues. V gave up 6 bases and J gave up 5 bases; unmatched junction bases: 9. Germline V gene lookup returns CDR1 SQVTM and CDR2 ANQGSEA. CDR3 residues: CSVTTGRPYGYTF. CDR3 sequence (DNA): TGCAGCGTCACGACAGGGCGTCCTTATGGCTACACCTTC.

The chain is built from TRBV21-1 and TRBJ2-7; TRBD1, the table's D call, was not compared with the DNA. TRBV21-1 is labeled a pseudogene. This CDR3 is built from 16 residues. The CDR3 DNA reads as TGTGCCAGCAGCAAAGCGGGGGACAGAAATTTATACGAGCAGTACGTC. This gives the protein CASSKAGDRNLYEQYV.

The rearrangement links TRBV7-2 to TRBJ2-3; 10 bases line up with TRBD1. This CDR3 spans 16 amino acids. CDR1 is SGHTA and CDR2 is FQGNSA in the germline V gene. V trimming: 6 bases; J trimming: 3 bases; junction bases outside the gene matches: 9. CDR3 in DNA: TGTGCCAGCAGGCGTGCACCGGGACAGGGGACAGATACGCAGTATTTT. Its translation is CASRRAPGQGTDTQYF.

The chain uses TRBV13 and TRBJ2-4; D unclear. V was shortened by 4 bases and J by 2 bases, with 9 bases between the two germline ends. This CDR3 comprises 14 residues. Germline V lookup: CDR1 PRHDT, CDR2 FYEKMQ (reference sequence). The CDR3 bases are TGTGCCAGCAGCTCTAGTGAACCCAAAAACATTCAGTACTTC. As protein: CASSSSEPKNIQYF.

The CDR3 reads CASSLDDGTTIGELFF. In nucleotides, the CDR3 is TGTGCCAGCAGCTTAGATGATGGGACTACCATCGGGGAGCTGTTTTTT. The V and J genes are TRBV11-3 and TRBJ2-2; 7 bases agree with TRBD2. The CDR3 loop spans 16 amino acids. Germline loops: CDR1 SGHNT, CDR2 YENEEA. J gave up 7 bases and V 0 bases, and 8 bases lay outside the gene matches.

This rearrangement joins TRBV7-9 to TRBJ2-7; perhaps TRBD2 as D (5 bases). Deletions cut 5 bases from V and 2 bases from J, with 10 bases between. Germline CDR1 SEHNR, CDR2 FQNEAQ (reference sequence). CDR3 length equals 13 residues. The CDR3 DNA reads TGTGCCAGCAGCGCCACGGGAACCTACGAGCAGTACTTC. This translates into CASSATGTYEQYF.